Listed here are 17 T cell receptor beta chains from one sample, sequenced in a study of shared clonotypes between healthy human individuals. Libraries were prepared by immunoSEQ multiplex PCR; TCRdb keeps only in-frame clonotypes and omits some of them. The sample lists 2 million to 3 million clones, 93% occurring once. The material sequenced was naive CD4+ T cells from PBMCs. The sample's subset: CD45RA+ positively selected. The origin of the receptors is a man in his late teens or twenties in good health. Some clones in this sample may be carry-over from other donors' samples.

The rearrangement joins TRBV5-1 to TRBJ1-1; D perhaps matches TRBD1 (6 bases). The CDR3 runs to 15 residues. Germline-derived CDR1 and CDR2 are SGHRS and YFSETQ. V was trimmed by 2 bases and J by 6 bases, leaving 17 bases between them. For the CDR3, the DNA is TGCGCCAGCAGCTTAGCGTTAGGGGGGACCGCTGAAGCTTTCTTT. This codes for CASSLALGGTAEAFF.

The genes are TRBV18 and TRBJ1-2, with D tentatively TRBD1 (5 bases). V lost 3 bases to trimming and J lost 10 bases, with 12 bases between them. Germline assignment: CDR1 KGHSH and CDR2 LQKENI. The CDR3 covers 12 residues. Here the CDR3 reads CASSPVGPPYTF. The CDR3 nucleotides are TGTGCCAGCTCACCTGTGGGACCACCCTACACCTTC. Using reference TRBV18 and TRBJ1-2 for the parts outside the CDR3, the full variable domain is NAGVMQNPRHLVRRRGQEARLRCSPMKGHSHVYWYRQLPEEGLKFMVYLQKENIIDESGMPKERFSAEFPKEGPSILRIQQVVRGDSAAYFCASSPVGPPYTFGSGTRLTVV.

The V call is TRBV28, the J call TRBJ1-1, with TRBD1 matching 7 bases. The germline V gene has CDR1 MDHEN and CDR2 SYDVKM. V dropped 2 bases and J dropped 5; count of bases not matched to a gene: 8. This CDR3 spans 15 amino acids. The CDR3 loop reads CASSLADRVRTEAFF. The CDR3 bases are TGTGCCAGCAGTTTAGCCGACAGGGTGCGAACTGAAGCTTTCTTT.

V usage is TRBV10-3 and J usage is TRBJ1-2; 7 bases align to TRBD1. Unmatched junction bases numbered 5, after V lost 6 bases and J lost 7 bases. The CDR3 is 12 residues long. Germline loops: CDR1 ENHRY, CDR2 SYGVKD. CDR3 amino acids: CAISPDRAGYTF. DNA of the CDR3: TGTGCCATCAGCCCAGACAGGGCTGGCTACACCTTC.

This clone was found a few times. This chain links TRBV7-3 with TRBJ2-2; D is undetermined. Germline V gene sequence: CDR1 SGHTA, CDR2 FQGTGA. Trimming stripped 5 bases from V and 6 bases from J, with 7 bases between. The CDR3 runs to 12 residues. CDR3: CASSPAAGELFF. CDR3 DNA sequence: TGTGCCAGCAGCCCTGCAGCCGGGGAGCTGTTTTTT.

This sequence joins TRBV4-1 and TRBJ2-3; 13 bases align to TRBD2. The ends lost 1 base at V and 4 bases at J; junction bases unmatched: 11. The CDR3 is 19 amino acids. Germline V lookup: CDR1 MGHRA, CDR2 YSYEKL. In DNA form, the CDR3 reads TGCGCCAGCAGCCAAGTTTGGCCCGGACTAGCGGGAGTGGCAGATACGCAGTATTTT. This codes for CASSQVWPGLAGVADTQYF.

V gene TRBV6-6 combines with J gene TRBJ1-2; the match to TRBD1 covers 7 bases. Germline V gives CDR1 MNHNY, CDR2 SVGAGI (reference sequence). The length of the CDR3 is 16 residues. V lost 5 bases and J lost 0; bases outside the gene matches: 9. The CDR3 sequence is CASSQTGPTANYGYTF. The CDR3 coding sequence is TGTGCCAGCAGTCAGACAGGGCCCACAGCTAACTATGGCTACACCTTC.

This chain joins TRBV4-3 and TRBJ1-2; no reliable D call. V dropped 0 bases and J dropped 3 bases, with 11 bases sitting between them. There are 15 residues in the CDR3. The germline CDR1 and CDR2 sequences are LGHNA and YSLEER. The CDR3 spells CASSQDYGRDYGYTF. CDR3 DNA: TGCGCCAGCAGCCAAGATTACGGACGAGACTATGGCTACACCTTC.

The rearrangement links TRBV29-1 to TRBJ2-5; perhaps TRBD2 as D (5 bases). The end of the DNA aligns better with TRBJ2-7, so the J call may be wrong. Germline V CDR1 and CDR2: SQVTM, ANQGSEA. The CDR3 is 13 amino acids. In DNA, the CDR3 is TGCAGCGCCCGAGCGCCCGGGACCTACGAGCAGTACTTC. Protein product: CSARAPGTYEQYF.

This clone was picked up one time. The chain employs TRBV7-8 and TRBJ1-1; D unclear. Germline V lookup: CDR1 SGHVS, CDR2 FQNEAQ. Between the trimmed V and J ends, which lost 0 bases and 5 bases, there was a span of 13 bases. This CDR3 comprises 15 residues. In nucleotides, the CDR3 is TGTGCCAGCAGCTTAGCCCCCGGGGTAACAACTGAAGCTTTCTTT. It encodes CASSLAPGVTTEAFF.

This rearrangement joins TRBV7-2 to TRBJ1-2; D unclear. Germline values: CDR1 SGHTA, CDR2 FQGNSA. This CDR3 region has 18 residues. V was cut by 4 bases and J by 6 bases, with 27 bases left in between. CDR3 in amino acids: CASSSLADPNLRLNGYTF. The CDR3, as DNA: TGTGCCAGCAGCTCTTTAGCGGACCCGAACCTCCGACTCAATGGCTACACCTTC.

This clone was counted between two and nine times. The chain is built from TRBV10-3 and TRBJ2-1; no clear D. Trimming took off 0 bases at V and 10 bases at J, with 4 bases between the two ends. The V gene's germline CDR1 is ENHRY and CDR2 SYGVKD. The CDR3 runs 11 residues. Written as DNA, the CDR3 is TGTGCCATCAGTGAGTCGATCGAGCAGTTCTTC. The encoded protein is CAISESIEQFF.

The table lists this clone with a count of one. The CDR3 spells CASSPTLQGLDEKLFF. The CDR3 region has the DNA TGTGCCAGCTCACCGACCCTACAGGGATTGGATGAAAAACTGTTTTTT. This sequence joins TRBV18 and TRBJ1-4, with D tentatively TRBD1 (6 bases). The V gene lost 3 bases and the J gene lost 6 bases, with 17 bases spanning the gap. The V gene's germline CDR1 is KGHSH and CDR2 LQKENI. CDR3 length: 16 amino acids.

This clone appeared once. V is TRBV19 and J is TRBJ2-1; D unclear. The CDR3 runs to 14 residues. Germline loops: CDR1 LNHDA, CDR2 SQIVND (reference sequence). V lost 7 bases, J lost 9 bases, and 19 bases lay in between. The CDR3 is CASTGDISKVEQFF. In nucleotides, the CDR3 is TGTGCCAGTACCGGTGATATTTCTAAGGTTGAGCAGTTCTTC.

The chain is built from TRBV9 and TRBJ2-3; 8 bases are shared with TRBD2. There are 18 residues in the CDR3. Germline CDR1 is SGDLS and CDR2 is YYNGEE. V gave up 0 bases and J gave up 8 bases; unmatched junction bases: 17. This chain's CDR3 is CASSVAQSTASGPGTQYF. The CDR3 bases are TGTGCCAGCAGCGTAGCTCAGAGTACGGCTAGCGGGCCCGGTACGCAGTATTTT.

V is TRBV4-3 and J is TRBJ1-2; tentative D call: TRBD1 (5 bases). The CDR3 is made up of 15 amino acids. Germline loops: CDR1 LGHNA, CDR2 YSLEER. The ends were cut back, 4 bases at V and 4 bases at J, with 16 bases in the middle. The CDR3 protein is CASSRETGAIYGYTF. CDR3 coding DNA: TGCGCCAGCAGCCGAGAAACTGGGGCCATCTATGGCTACACCTTC.

The V call is TRBV5-1, the J call TRBJ2-2; either TRBD1 or TRBD2 may supply D (5 bases each). In germline, CDR1 is SGHRS, CDR2 YFSETQ. CDR3 length: 16 amino acids. With 1 base removed from V and 6 bases from J, the gap between germline ends came to 16 bases. The DNA of the CDR3 is TGCGCCAGCAGCTTGTATGGGACCCCAGAAGCCGGGGAGCTGTTTTTT. It yields the protein CASSLYGTPEAGELFF. The variable domain in full, with the rest retrieved from reference TRBV5-1 and TRBJ2-2, is KAGVTQTPRYLIKTRGQQVTLSCSPISGHRSVSWYQQTPGQGLQFLFEYFSETQRNKGNFPGRFSGRQFSNSRSEMNVSTLELGDSALYLCASSLYGTPEAGELFFGEGSRLTVL.